This T cell receptor (beta chain) was documented in a study of T cells in Graves' hyperthyroidism and ophthalmopathy. Study conclusions and caveats: Most thyroid clonotypes with frequency above 0.001 were detected in blood. It was a median about 6 months before onset that the model predicted ophthalmopathy.

Patients with ophthalmopathy all had a Clinical Activity Score of at least 3, a NOSPECS grade of at least 4 and duration under 3 months. This CDR3 has 15 amino acids. Germline V gene lookup returns CDR1 SGHRS and CDR2 YFSETQ. With 5 bases clipped from V and 5 bases from J, the junction kept 7 bases outside the gene matches. Researchers took RNA transcripts and amplified the TCR beta CDR3 regions from them. With the HTBI primer set, the TCR CDR3 went through a first round of RT-PCR. TCRdb passed the multiplex PCR reads through MiXCR, listing each CDR3 protein once. The sample yields 500,000 or so distinct CDR3 sequences, roughly 15% seen once. There are a few counts of this clonotype. Its matching antigen is unknown.

The chain recombines TRBV5-1 with TRBJ2-1, with 10 bases lining up with TRBD1. The source material was blood. This receptor was obtained from a woman in her late teens or twenties with Graves' ophthalmopathy. The DNA for the CDR3 is TGCGCCAGCAGACAAGACAGGGGGCCTGACAATGAGCAGTTCTTC. Translating gives CASRQDRGPDNEQFF.